The source of this T cell receptor (beta chain) is a study of cytomegalovirus exposure and HLA in healthy donors. Broader study findings: Serostatus for CMV was the only available immune exposure information. According to an earlier analysis, most TCR beta V segments yielded productive rearrangements about 87% or about 30% of the time.

Germline trimming cut 2 bases from V and 5 bases from J; bases unmatched to any gene: 12. The CDR3 sequence is 16 residues long. Germline CDR1 reads LNHNV; CDR2 reads YYDKDF (reference sequence). Of note for this clone: Its specificity is unknown.

It was with 60 Vbeta and 13 Jbeta primers that the PCR ran. The data were produced by immunoSEQ multiplex PCR, yet TCRdb's version contains in-frame clones alone and is incomplete. The sample yields 85,000 to 130,000 clones, 75% to 85% seen once. V and J are TRBV15 and TRBJ2-7; 7 bases are a match to TRBD2. This TCR came from a woman between 45 and 65 years old in good health and CMV-seropositive. The sample was PBMCs. The CDR3 nucleotides read TGTGCCACCAGCAGATCCCGGGCGGGAGCGGGCCACGAGCAGTACTTC. Its protein product is CATSRSRAGAGHEQYF.